This T cell receptor (beta chain) is from a study of OX40 agonist ivuxolimab in advanced cancers. Points from the study as a whole: Some patients who did not respond also had low normalized T-cell clonal expansion.

About this clone itself: The antigen is unknown.

The repertoire was sequenced with immunoSEQ multiplex PCR; TCRdb's copy has only in-frame clones and lacks some. The sample lists about 5,100 clones; about 70% were seen once. The CDR3 has 16 amino acids. The germline CDR1 and CDR2 sequences are SEHNR and FQNEAQ (reference sequence). V was shortened by 2 bases and J by 9 bases, with 23 bases between the two germline ends. The gene calls are TRBV7-9 and TRBJ2-7, with D possibly TRBD1 on 6 matching bases. The sequence derives from an adult with an advanced solid tumor such as melanoma, head and neck, liver or kidney cancer. The sequencing used CD4+ or CD8+ T cells sorted from blood, collected in a trial of the OX40 agonist ivuxolimab. CDR3 DNA: TGTGCCAGCAGCTTAAGCGGCAAGACAGGCTCCATGGGGCAGTACTTC. Translated: CASSLSGKTGSMGQYF.